The 5 T cell receptor beta chains reported below all come from one sample, sequenced in a study of T cell responses to AZD1222 COVID-19 vaccine. TCRdb's copy holds only in-frame clones and misses some; the assay was immunoSEQ multiplex PCR. The repertoire holds fewer than 150,000 clones, about 90% seen once, with approximately 3.7% in the top ten. The material sequenced was peripheral blood, taken on day 0 of AZD1222 vaccination. The receptors shown here come from an adult in good health.

This clone occurred once. This rearrangement joins TRBV19 to TRBJ2-7, with 8 bases lining up with TRBD1. Trimming at V came to 1 base and at J to 5 bases, leaving 4 bases not matched to a gene. This CDR3 contains 14 residues. The germline gives CDR1 LNHDA, CDR2 SQIVND (reference sequence). The chain's CDR3 is CASSIAQGADEQYF. The DNA of the CDR3 is TGTGCCAGTAGTATAGCCCAGGGGGCTGACGAGCAGTACTTC.

The chain has TRBV9 and TRBJ1-2; perhaps TRBD1 as D (6 bases). Germline lookup yields CDR1 SGDLS and CDR2 YYNGEE. CDR3 length: 18 amino acids. Trimming removed 3 bases at V and 8 bases at J, with 29 bases between. The CDR3, as DNA: TGTGCCAGCAGCGCCCACGGACAAACGGGACTGGGGGCTTACGGCTACACCTTC. Residues: CASSAHGQTGLGAYGYTF.

This chain links TRBV6-5 with TRBJ1-3, with D unresolved. The V gene's germline CDR1 is MNHEY and CDR2 SVGAGI. The CDR3 contains 14 residues. Trimming left V 6 bases short and J 4 bases short, with 13 bases between. The CDR3 DNA sequence: TGTGCCAGCAGACAATCTGAACTGGGAAACACCATATATTTT. This codes for CASRQSELGNTIYF.

This clone is a singleton in its sample. The V and J genes are TRBV4-1 and TRBJ2-7, with 12 bases aligning to TRBD2. V lost 4 bases, J lost 5 bases, and 6 bases stayed unmatched. The CDR3 has 15 amino acids. CDR1 is MGHRA, CDR2 YSYEKL, per germline. This CDR3 is CASSLPLAGGHEQYF. DNA of the CDR3: TGCGCCAGCAGCCTACCACTAGCGGGAGGCCACGAGCAGTACTTC.

The genes are TRBV4-1 and TRBJ2-1, with D possibly TRBD1 on 6 matching bases. CDR3 length: 14 amino acids. CDR1 MGHRA and CDR2 YSYEKL come from the germline V gene. Trimming left V 4 bases short and J 5 bases short, with 12 bases between. In DNA, the CDR3 is TGCGCCAGCAGCCCCGGAAGACAGGACAATGAGCAGTTCTTC. The encoded protein is CASSPGRQDNEQFF.